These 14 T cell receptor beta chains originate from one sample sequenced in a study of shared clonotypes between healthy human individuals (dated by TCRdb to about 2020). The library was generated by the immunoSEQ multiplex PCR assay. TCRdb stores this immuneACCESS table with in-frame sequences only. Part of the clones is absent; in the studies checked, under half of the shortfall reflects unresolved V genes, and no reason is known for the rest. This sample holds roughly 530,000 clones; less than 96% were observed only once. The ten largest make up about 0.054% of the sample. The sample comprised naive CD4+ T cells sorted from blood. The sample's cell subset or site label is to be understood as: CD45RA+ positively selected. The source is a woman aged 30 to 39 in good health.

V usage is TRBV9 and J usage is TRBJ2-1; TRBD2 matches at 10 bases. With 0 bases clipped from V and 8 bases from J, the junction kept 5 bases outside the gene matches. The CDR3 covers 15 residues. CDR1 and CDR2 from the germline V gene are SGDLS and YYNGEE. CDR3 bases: TGTGCCAGCAGCGTAGCTAGCGGGAGAGTCTATGAGCAGTTCTTC. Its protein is CASSVASGRVYEQFF.

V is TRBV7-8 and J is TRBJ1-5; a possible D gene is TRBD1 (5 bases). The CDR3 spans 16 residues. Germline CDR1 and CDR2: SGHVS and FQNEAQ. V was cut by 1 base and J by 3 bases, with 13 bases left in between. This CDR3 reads CASSLVARVNNQPQHF. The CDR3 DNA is TGTGCCAGCAGCTTAGTCGCCAGGGTAAACAATCAGCCCCAGCATTTT. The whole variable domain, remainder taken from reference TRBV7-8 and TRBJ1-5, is GAGVSQSPRYKVAKRGQDVALRCDPISGHVSLFWYQQALGQGPEFLTYFQNEAQLDKSGLPSDRFFAERPEGSVSTLKIQRTQQEDSAVYLCASSLVARVNNQPQHFGDGTRLSIL.

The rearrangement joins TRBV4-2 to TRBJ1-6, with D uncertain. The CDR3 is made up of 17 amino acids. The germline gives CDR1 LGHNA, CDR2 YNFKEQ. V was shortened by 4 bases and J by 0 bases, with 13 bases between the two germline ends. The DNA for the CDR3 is TGTGCCAGCAGCCTGCAAGATGTCGGCTCCTATAATTCACCCCTCCACTTT. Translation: CASSLQDVGSYNSPLHF.

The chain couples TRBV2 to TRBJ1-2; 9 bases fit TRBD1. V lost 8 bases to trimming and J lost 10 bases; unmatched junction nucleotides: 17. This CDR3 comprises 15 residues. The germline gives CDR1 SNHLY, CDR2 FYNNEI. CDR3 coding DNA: TGTGCCAGCGGATATGGGTCCGGGACAGGGTTGTACTACACCTTC. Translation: CASGYGSGTGLYYTF.

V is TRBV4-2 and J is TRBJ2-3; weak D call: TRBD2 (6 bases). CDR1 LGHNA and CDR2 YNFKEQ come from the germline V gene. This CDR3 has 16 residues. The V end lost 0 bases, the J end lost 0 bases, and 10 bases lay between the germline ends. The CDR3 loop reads CASSQDRSGSTDTQYF. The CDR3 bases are TGTGCCAGCAGCCAAGATCGTAGCGGCAGCACAGATACGCAGTATTTT.

CDR3 sequence reads: CASSLEPRQGANYGYTF. In nucleotides, the CDR3 is TGTGCCAGCAGTTTAGAGCCGCGGCAGGGGGCTAACTATGGCTACACCTTC. The chain recombines TRBV28 with TRBJ1-2, with TRBD1 identical over 7 bases. Germline V lookup: CDR1 MDHEN, CDR2 SYDVKM. The V gene end was trimmed by 2 bases and the J gene end by 0 bases; junction bases not matched to a gene: 9. The CDR3 is 17 amino acids.

The CDR3 reads CAWKRRLETQYF. The CDR3 DNA is TGTGCCTGGAAGCGGAGATTGGAGACCCAGTACTTC. This rearrangement joins TRBV30 to TRBJ2-5; perhaps TRBD2 as D (5 bases). The length of the CDR3 is 12 residues. The germline CDR1 and CDR2 sequences are GTSNPN and SVGIG (reference sequence). Between the trimmed V and J ends, which lost 4 bases and 5 bases, there was a span of 11 bases. The entire variable domain, with the rest obtained from reference TRBV30 and TRBJ2-5, is as follows: SQTIHQWPATLVQPVGSPLSLECTVEGTSNPNLYWYRQAAGRGLQLLFYSVGIGQISSEVPQNLSASRPQDRQFILSSKKLLLSDSGFYLCAWKRRLETQYFGPGTRLLVL.

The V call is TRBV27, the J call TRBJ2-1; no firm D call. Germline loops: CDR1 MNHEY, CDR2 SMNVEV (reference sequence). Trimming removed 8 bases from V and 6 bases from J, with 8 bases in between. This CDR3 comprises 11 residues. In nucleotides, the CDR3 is TGTGCCAGCGGACGTCTCAATGAGCAGTTCTTC. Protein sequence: CASGRLNEQFF.

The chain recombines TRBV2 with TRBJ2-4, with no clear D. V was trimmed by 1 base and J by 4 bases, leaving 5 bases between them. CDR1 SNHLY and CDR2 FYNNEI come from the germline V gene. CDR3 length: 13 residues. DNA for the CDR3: TGTGCCAGCAGTGAAGAACTTAAAAACATTCAGTACTTC. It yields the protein CASSEELKNIQYF. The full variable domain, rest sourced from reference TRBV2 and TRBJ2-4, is EPEVTQTPSHQVTQMGQEVILRCVPISNHLYFYWYRQILGQKVEFLVSFYNNEISEKSEIFDDQFSVERPDGSNFTLKIRSTKLEDSAMYFCASSEELKNIQYFGAGTRLSVL.

CDR3 protein: CASSYSTGPTYEQYF. The CDR3 coding sequence is TGTGCCAGCAGTTACTCGACTGGGCCGACCTACGAGCAGTACTTC. V is TRBV6-5 and J is TRBJ2-7; D unresolved. There are 15 residues in the CDR3. Germline V gives CDR1 MNHEY, CDR2 SVGAGI. V was pared by 0 bases and J by 2 bases, with 11 bases between.

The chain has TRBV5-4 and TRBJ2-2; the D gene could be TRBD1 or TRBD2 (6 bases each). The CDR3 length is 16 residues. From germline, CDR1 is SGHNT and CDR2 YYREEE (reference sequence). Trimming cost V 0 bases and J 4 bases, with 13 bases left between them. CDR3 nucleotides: TGTGCCAGCAGCTTGGAGGGGGGCCGCGGCACCGGGGAGCTGTTTTTT. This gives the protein CASSLEGGRGTGELFF.

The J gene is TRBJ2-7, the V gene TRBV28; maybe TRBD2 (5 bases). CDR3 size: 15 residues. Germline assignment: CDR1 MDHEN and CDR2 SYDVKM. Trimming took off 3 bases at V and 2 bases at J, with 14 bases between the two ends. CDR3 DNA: TGTGCCAGCAGTTTTCGAGGGATAATCACCTACGAGCAGTACTTC. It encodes CASSFRGIITYEQYF. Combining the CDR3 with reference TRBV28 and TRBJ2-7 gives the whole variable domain DVKVTQSSRYLVKRTGEKVFLECVQDMDHENMFWYRQDPGLGLRLIYFSYDVKMKEKGDIPEGYSVSREKKERFSLILESASTNQTSMYLCASSFRGIITYEQYFGPGTRLTVT.

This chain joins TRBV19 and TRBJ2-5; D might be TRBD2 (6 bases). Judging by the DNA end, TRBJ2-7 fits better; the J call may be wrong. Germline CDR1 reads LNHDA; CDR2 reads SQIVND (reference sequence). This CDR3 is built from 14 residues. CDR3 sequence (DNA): TGTGCCAGTAGTCAACGGGACTCCTCCTACGAGCAGTACTTC. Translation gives CASSQRDSSYEQYF.

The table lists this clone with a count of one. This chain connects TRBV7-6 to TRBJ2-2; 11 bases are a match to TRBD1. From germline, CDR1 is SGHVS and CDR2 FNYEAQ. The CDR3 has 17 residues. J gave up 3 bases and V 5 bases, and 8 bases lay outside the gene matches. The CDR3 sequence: CASSPGQGAVDTGELFF. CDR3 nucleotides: TGTGCCAGCAGCCCCGGACAGGGGGCAGTAGACACCGGGGAGCTGTTTTTT.